This TCR beta chain is from a study of shared clonotypes between healthy human individuals. In the study overall: Each donor's CD8 memory used one plate, CD8 naive two, each CD4 subset three.

Repertoires were generated with immunoSEQ multiplex PCR, while TCRdb's copy carries only in-frame clones and drops some. The table shows about a million clones, with under 80% occurring only once. The CDR3 covers 14 residues. CDR1 and CDR2 from the germline V gene are SGDLS and YYNGEE. V gave up 5 bases and J gave up 4 bases, with 15 bases separating them. A CD45RA+ naive subset and a CD45RA-negative memory subset were split from CD4+ cells. Study-wide findings and caveats: Collection of samples was limited to blood; tissue repertoires likely differ.

About this clone: Its target is unknown.

The origin of this receptor is a man aged 18 to 30 in good health. What was sequenced was memory CD4+ T cells sorted from blood. Stated subset: CD45RA-negative fraction. The chain couples TRBV9 to TRBJ1-1, with a possible D match to TRBD1 (6 bases). The CDR3 nucleotides are TGTGCCAGCAGTAGCAGGGGAATGAGCACTGAAGCTTTCTTT. It translates to CASSSRGMSTEAFF.